This T cell receptor (beta chain) was observed in a study of siplizumab effects on memory and regulatory T cells. Trimming cost V 0 bases and J 7 bases, with 10 bases left between them. The CDR3 is made up of 13 amino acids. In germline, CDR1 is GTSNPN, CDR2 SVGIG (reference sequence). On this clone: Its antigen is not identified.

Sequencing used immunoSEQ multiplex PCR; TCRdb keeps in-frame clones, though not all of them. The repertoire consists of over 11,000 clones, with almost 50% occurring once and the leading ten covering 7.5% to 10%. Study outcomes and limitations: Naive T cells were seemingly more diverse than memory cells, and major contributions to the alloresponse seemed to be made by them. It was not possible to assign a naive or memory phenotype to roughly 80-95% of proliferating CD4+ or CD8+ clones.

Mixed lymphocyte reaction cells underwent about 6 days of coculture at 37°C. The chain carries TRBV30 and TRBJ2-1, with D possibly TRBD1 on 6 matching bases. This clonotype was sampled from a human donor in good health; the cells came from an allogeneic mixed lymphocyte reaction. Specimen: CFSE-low (dividing) CD4+ T cells sorted from an allogeneic mixed lymphocyte reaction. The CDR3: CAWSVGGKNEQFF. In DNA form, the CDR3 reads TGTGCCTGGAGTGTAGGGGGAAAAAATGAGCAGTTCTTC.